What follows are 30 T cell receptor beta chains derived from one specimen sequenced in a study of T cells in Graves' hyperthyroidism and ophthalmopathy. The investigators amplified TCR beta CDR3 regions from RNA transcripts. With the HTBI primer set, the TCR CDR3 went through a first round of RT-PCR. Each CDR3 protein gets one entry after TCRdb re-called the multiplex PCR reads with MiXCR. Among approximately 600,000 distinct CDR3 sequences listed, 20% were seen once. Sequencing was performed on blood. The source is a man aged 25-45 years with Graves' ophthalmopathy.

This clonotype was counted many times. The rearrangement joins TRBV12-3 or TRBV12-4 to TRBJ1-2, with TRBD1 identical over 7 bases. The CDR3 loop spans 13 amino acids. The trim removed 7 bases at V and 4 bases at J, leaving 6 bases unmatched. CDR3 coding DNA: TGTGCCAGCACACGACAGGGATCCTATGGCTACACCTTC. It translates to CASTRQGSYGYTF.

This clonotype showed up just a few times. J is TRBJ2-5 and V is TRBV6-1; 8 nucleotides match TRBD1. V was pared by 6 bases and J by 4 bases, with 16 bases of the junction left unmatched. The germline gives CDR1 MNHNS, CDR2 SASEGT. The CDR3 is 17 amino acids. The CDR3 nucleotides read TGTGCCAGCAGCTTACTGACAACAGGGGGGAAAGGAGAGACCCAGTACTTC. Translated: CASSLLTTGGKGETQYF.

The chain has TRBV7-8 and TRBJ2-2; 7 nucleotides agree with TRBD2. Germline CDR1 SGHVS, CDR2 FQNEAQ. V shed 5 bases, J shed 2 bases, and the junction held 8 bases outside the gene matches. The CDR3 loop spans 16 amino acids. Here the CDR3 DNA reads TGTGCCAGCAGCCCTGACGGACTAGGAAACACCGGGGAGCTGTTTTTT. Its protein is CASSPDGLGNTGELFF.

This clonotype appeared many times. The chain joins TRBV10-3 to TRBJ2-1; 12 bases line up with TRBD2. V lost 10 bases, J lost 6 bases, and 7 bases stayed unmatched. This CDR3 contains 14 residues. The V gene's germline CDR1 is ENHRY and CDR2 SYGVKD. The CDR3 region is CASRTSGMANEQFF. Written as DNA, the CDR3 is TGTGCCAGCCGGACTAGCGGGATGGCCAATGAGCAGTTCTTC.

This clonotype was observed a few times. The chain uses TRBV4-1 and TRBJ2-7, with D perhaps TRBD2 (5 bases). Germline V gives CDR1 MGHRA, CDR2 YSYEKL. The ends were cut back, 0 bases at V and 1 base at J, with 7 bases in the middle. This CDR3 contains 14 residues. The CDR3 protein is CASSQDLASYEQYF. The CDR3 DNA follows: TGCGCCAGCAGCCAAGATTTAGCGTCCTACGAGCAGTACTTC.

The rearrangement uses TRBV7-8 and TRBJ2-1, with 7 bases that match TRBD2. The CDR3 totals 16 residues. Germline CDR1 SGHVS, CDR2 FQNEAQ. V dropped 0 bases and J dropped 5; count of bases not matched to a gene: 7. CDR3 nucleotide sequence: TGTGCCAGCAGCTTAGCGGCTAGCGGAAGCAACAATGAGCAGTTCTTC. As protein: CASSLAASGSNNEQFF.

The rearrangement links TRBV29-1 to TRBJ2-1, with 7 nucleotides matching TRBD1. Germline CDR1 SQVTM, CDR2 ANQGSEA. Unmatched junction bases numbered 9, after V lost 4 bases and J lost 6 bases. The CDR3 loop spans 14 amino acids. The CDR3 spells CSVGGQSISNEQFF. The CDR3 coding sequence is TGCAGCGTTGGGGGACAGTCAATAAGCAATGAGCAGTTCTTC.

This clonotype showed up just once. The chain has TRBV7-9 and TRBJ2-5; D perhaps matches TRBD2 (5 bases). V was clipped by 8 bases and J by 2 bases, with 12 bases between them. The CDR3 is 13 amino acids. In germline, CDR1 is SEHNR, CDR2 FQNEAQ (reference sequence). This CDR3 is CASLRTGQETQYF. In DNA, the CDR3 is TGTGCCAGCCTCAGGACTGGGCAAGAGACCCAGTACTTC. Full variable domain (outside the CDR3, taken from reference TRBV7-9 and TRBJ2-5): DTGVSQNPRHKITKRGQNVTFRCDPISEHNRLYWYRQTLGQGPEFLTYFQNEAQLEKSRLLSDRFSAERPKGSFSTLEIQRTEQGDSAMYLCASLRTGQETQYFGPGTRLLVL.

This clonotype was counted only a few times. V usage is TRBV12-3 or TRBV12-4 and J usage is TRBJ1-3; D remains ambiguous. Trimming pared 6 bases from V and 4 bases from J, leaving 10 bases between. The CDR3 length is 13 residues. Here the CDR3 DNA reads TGTGCCAGCAGCGGTGGAGTGGGAAACACCATATATTTT. Protein product: CASSGGVGNTIYF.

This clonotype was seen a handful of times. A single base separates this from a much larger clone, so it may be a read error. The chain recombines TRBV11-2 with TRBJ2-5; either TRBD1 or TRBD2 may supply D (5 bases each). The V end lost 5 bases, the J end lost 5 bases, and 18 bases lay between the germline ends. CDR1 and CDR2 (germline): SGHAT, FQNNGV. This CDR3 region has 15 residues. This chain's CDR3 is CASSPGPRWGETQYF. CDR3 coding DNA: TGTGCCAGCAGCCCCGGTCCCAGGTGGGGGGAGACCCAGTACTTC.

This clonotype showed up just once. V and J are TRBV19 and TRBJ2-3; TRBD1 matches at 9 bases. The ends lost 4 bases at V and 3 bases at J; junction bases unmatched: 2. This CDR3 region has 14 residues. Per germline, CDR1 LNHDA and CDR2 SQIVND (reference sequence). The CDR3 here is CASSRQGVTDTQYF. The CDR3 DNA sequence: TGTGCCAGTAGTAGACAGGGGGTTACAGATACGCAGTATTTT. Full variable domain (remainder filled in from reference TRBV19 and TRBJ2-3): DGGITQSPKYLFRKEGQNVTLSCEQNLNHDAMYWYRQDPGQGLRLIYYSQIVNDFQKGDIAEGYSVSREKKESFPLTVTSAQKNPTAFYLCASSRQGVTDTQYFGPGTRLTVL.

This clonotype was seen only a few times. The rearrangement links TRBV12-5 to TRBJ2-1; weak D call: TRBD2 (6 bases). Trimming left V 4 bases short and J 7 bases short, with 11 bases between. The V gene's germline CDR1 is LGHNT and CDR2 FRNRAP. The CDR3 is 13 amino acids. For the CDR3, the DNA is TGTGCTAGTGGTTACTCAAGCGGGAATGAGCAGTTCTTC. This gives the protein CASGYSSGNEQFF.

This clonotype was counted a few times. The chain uses TRBV7-2 and TRBJ2-3, with 10 bases matching TRBD1. V was pared by 5 bases and J by 2 bases, with 7 bases of the junction left unmatched. The CDR3 runs to 16 residues. The germline V gene has CDR1 SGHTA and CDR2 FQGNSA. Here the CDR3 DNA reads TGTGCCAGCAGCCTAAGACAGGGGGCGAACACAGATACGCAGTATTTT. It is translated as CASSLRQGANTDTQYF.

The CDR3 here is CASRTTGVRSYEQYF. Written as DNA, the CDR3 is TGTGCCAGCAGAACCACAGGGGTAAGGAGCTACGAGCAGTACTTC. The chain couples TRBV6-2 or TRBV6-3 to TRBJ2-7, with 7 nucleotides matching TRBD1. Per germline, CDR1 MNHEY and CDR2 SVGEGT. After removal of 6 bases from V and 3 bases from J, the junction contained 11 bases not matched to a gene. The CDR3 runs to 15 residues.

The table lists this clonotype with a few counts. The V gene is TRBV30, the J gene TRBJ2-1, with TRBD1 identical over 8 bases. The CDR3 is made up of 17 amino acids. CDR1 and CDR2 (germline): GTSNPN, SVGIG (reference sequence). Trimming took 6 bases from V and 5 from J; bases not matched to a gene: 18. The CDR3: CACWTGTNYPPNNEQFF. The CDR3 DNA reads TGTGCCTGCTGGACAGGGACCAACTACCCGCCCAACAATGAGCAGTTCTTC.

The CDR3 DNA follows: TGTGCCAGCAGTCCACACAGGGGGACCTACAATGAGCAGTTCTTC. Translating it yields CASSPHRGTYNEQFF. V is TRBV27 and J is TRBJ2-1; 8 bases fit TRBD1. Per the germline V gene, CDR1 is MNHEY and CDR2 is SMNVEV (reference sequence). V gave up 5 bases and J gave up 2 bases; unmatched junction bases: 5. The CDR3 runs 15 residues.

The CDR3, as DNA: TGTGCCATCAGTCAAAAACAGGGAAAGCCCCTCCACTTT. This encodes CAISQKQGKPLHF. The chain links TRBV10-3 to TRBJ1-6; D possibly corresponds to TRBD1 (6 bases). This CDR3 comprises 13 residues. Trimming stripped 5 bases from V and 13 bases from J, with 15 bases between. In germline, CDR1 is ENHRY, CDR2 SYGVKD.

This clonotype was detected ten times or more. The V call is TRBV28, the J call TRBJ2-1; D unclear. Trimming left V 3 bases short and J 6 bases short, with 6 bases between. CDR3 length equals 12 residues. Germline V CDR1 and CDR2: MDHEN, SYDVKM. CDR3 bases: TGTGCCAGCAGTTTGTCTACCAATGAGCAGTTCTTC. Protein sequence: CASSLSTNEQFF.

The gene calls are TRBV7-3 and TRBJ2-1; TRBD2 aligns across 11 bases. J gave up 5 bases and V 2 bases, and 11 bases lay outside the gene matches. The CDR3 has 18 residues. Germline loops: CDR1 SGHTA, CDR2 FQGTGA. Here the CDR3 reads CASSLRAYGLAGHNEQFF. The CDR3 DNA sequence: TGTGCCAGCAGCTTACGCGCCTACGGACTAGCGGGCCACAATGAGCAGTTCTTC. The full variable domain, in which reference TRBV7-3 and TRBJ2-1 provide the parts outside the CDR3, is GAGVSQTPSNKVTEKGKYVELRCDPISGHTALYWYRQSLGQGPEFLIYFQGTGAADDSGLPNDRFFAVRPEGSVSTLKIQRTERGDSAVYLCASSLRAYGLAGHNEQFFGPGTRLTVL.

The CDR3 DNA follows: TGCGCCAGCAGCTTCCGGGACAACACTGAAGCTTTCTTT. The encoded protein is CASSFRDNTEAFF. The chain links TRBV5-1 to TRBJ1-1; maybe TRBD1 (5 bases). Germline CDR1 and CDR2: SGHRS and YFSETQ. The CDR3 runs to 13 residues. Between the trimmed V and J ends, which lost 2 bases and 2 bases, there was a span of 7 bases.

This clonotype was found a few times. This chain connects TRBV7-8 to TRBJ1-1; D may be TRBD1 (5 bases). There are 15 residues in the CDR3. Per germline, CDR1 SGHVS and CDR2 FQNEAQ. Deletions cut 5 bases from V and 5 bases from J, with 18 bases between. CDR3 DNA sequence: TGTGCCAGCAGCACCGGGGCATCCAAGGGGACTGAAGCTTTCTTT. It specifies CASSTGASKGTEAFF.

This clonotype was detected ten times or more. The CDR3 loop reads CASSLFEGKDTQYF. DNA for the CDR3: TGTGCCAGCAGTTTATTTGAAGGGAAAGATACGCAGTATTTT. The rearrangement links TRBV27 to TRBJ2-3; no firm D call. Germline values: CDR1 MNHEY, CDR2 SMNVEV (reference sequence). V gave up 1 base and J gave up 5 bases, with 10 bases separating them. The CDR3 covers 14 residues.

The V call is TRBV13, the J call TRBJ2-3; D is perhaps TRBD1 (5 bases). Germline assignment: CDR1 PRHDT and CDR2 FYEKMQ (reference sequence). This CDR3 has 15 residues. With 4 bases removed from V and 2 bases from J, the gap between germline ends came to 13 bases. CDR3 amino acids: CASSSRSTVTDTQYF. CDR3 nucleotide sequence: TGTGCCAGCAGCTCCCGCTCGACAGTCACAGATACGCAGTATTTT.

The chain links TRBV27 to TRBJ2-1; 11 bases map to TRBD1. Germline assignment: CDR1 MNHEY and CDR2 SMNVEV (reference sequence). Trimming removed 4 bases from V and 9 bases from J; junction bases left unmatched: 11. CDR3 size: 16 residues. The CDR3 DNA sequence: TGTGCCAGCAGTTCCGCCGGGACAGGGGGGATCGGTGAGCAGTTCTTC. It encodes CASSSAGTGGIGEQFF.

This clonotype occurred a few times. The chain links TRBV10-1 to TRBJ2-7; D gene unclear. The length of the CDR3 is 14 residues. Trimming stripped 0 bases from V and 5 bases from J, with 11 bases between. The germline gives CDR1 WNHNN, CDR2 SYGVQD (reference sequence). In DNA form, the CDR3 reads TGCGCCAGCAGTGAGTCGAGACTCCTCCACGAGCAGTACTTC. As protein: CASSESRLLHEQYF.

At least ten counts were recorded for this clonotype. The chain combines TRBV3-1 with TRBJ1-5; D may be TRBD1 (5 bases). This CDR3 contains 13 residues. CDR1 is LGHDT, CDR2 YNNKEL, per germline (reference sequence). V was clipped by 0 bases and J by 7 bases, with 7 bases between them. CDR3 coding DNA: TGTGCCAGCAGCCAAGACCAGGGACAGCCCCAGCATTTT. Encoded protein: CASSQDQGQPQHF.

This clonotype showed up just a few times. This chain links TRBV7-6 with TRBJ1-2; D is ambiguous. Germline V gives CDR1 SGHVS, CDR2 FNYEAQ. The CDR3 covers 13 residues. Trimming shortened V by 5 bases and J by 4 bases, and 11 bases separated the two germline ends. The CDR3 is CASSPNQIYGYTF. Written as DNA, the CDR3 is TGTGCCAGCAGCCCAAATCAGATCTATGGCTACACCTTC.

This clonotype was seen ten or more times. V is TRBV28 and J is TRBJ2-7; D unclear. The germline CDR1 and CDR2 sequences are MDHEN and SYDVKM. The CDR3 length is 13 residues. Between the trimmed V and J ends, which lost 7 bases and 4 bases, there was a span of 14 bases. The chain's CDR3 is CASIGQTLYEQYF. Written as DNA, the CDR3 is TGTGCCAGCATCGGGCAGACGCTATACGAGCAGTACTTC.

Many counts were recorded for this clonotype. The chain recombines TRBV3-1 with TRBJ2-3, with D possibly TRBD2 on 6 matching bases. V was trimmed by 1 base and J by 1 base, leaving 9 bases between them. This CDR3 comprises 15 residues. The V gene's germline CDR1 is LGHDT and CDR2 YNNKEL (reference sequence). CDR3 region: CASSQGSSGTDTQYF. The CDR3 DNA reads TGTGCCAGCAGCCAAGGTTCTAGCGGCACAGATACGCAGTATTTT.

This clonotype came up a few times. J is TRBJ2-1 and V is TRBV20-1; D could derive from TRBD1 or TRBD2 (5 bases each). The CDR3 sequence is 13 residues long. Germline CDR1 reads DFQATT; CDR2 reads SNEGSKA (reference sequence). Deletions cut 3 bases from V and 5 bases from J, with 11 bases between. The CDR3 DNA reads TGCAGTGCTAGTAACCGGGACCACAATGAGCAGTTCTTC. This codes for CSASNRDHNEQFF.